This section outlines one TCR beta chain sequence together with its context. The CDR3 contains 16 residues. The germline V gene has CDR1 MNHEY and CDR2 SVGAGI. V gave up 2 bases and J gave up 6 bases, with 14 bases separating them. The PCR made use of 60 Vbeta and 13 Jbeta primers. The repertoire was sequenced with immunoSEQ multiplex PCR; TCRdb's copy has only in-frame clones and lacks some. The repertoire holds around 99,000 clones, nearly 70% seen once, with 4.5% to 5.5% in the top ten. Samples came from healthy bone marrow donors. This record belongs to a study of cytomegalovirus exposure and HLA in healthy donors.

The source is an older woman in good health and CMV-seropositive. The chain uses TRBV6-5 and TRBJ1-6; D uncertain. The sample taken for sequencing was PBMCs. This CDR3 reads CASSYASRKSNSPLHF. The CDR3, as DNA: TGTGCCAGCAGTTACGCCAGCAGGAAGAGTAATTCACCCCTCCACTTT.